The 17 T cell receptor beta chains presented below share a single source sample, sequenced in a study of T-cell reconstitution after alpha-beta-depleted transplantation in children. Unique molecular identifiers were used in preparing the TCRbeta library. TCRdb analysed the PCR reads with MiXCR anew, one entry per CDR3 protein. The table includes 300,000 or so distinct CDR3 sequences, around 25% detected once. The material was PBMCs, mostly from graft donor cells, obtained 180 days after TCRalphabeta/CD19-depleted stem cell transplant. The receptors originated from a male patient younger than 18 who had a stem cell transplant for acute lymphoblastic leukemia, so the T cells may come from the graft donor.

The rearrangement links TRBV29-1 to TRBJ2-7, with D perhaps TRBD2 (6 bases). Trimming cost V 0 bases and J 3 bases, with 12 bases left between them. The germline CDR1 and CDR2 sequences are SQVTM and ANQGSEA. This CDR3 spans 14 amino acids. CDR3 sequence reads: CSVEDPEGYYEQYF. In DNA, the CDR3 is TGCAGCGTTGAAGACCCGGAGGGGTACTACGAGCAGTACTTC.

This clonotype was seen only once. The chain has TRBV4-1 and TRBJ2-1, with D possibly matching TRBD1 (6 bases). The CDR3 spans 16 residues. The germline gives CDR1 MGHRA, CDR2 YSYEKL. V was trimmed by 0 bases and J by 8 bases, leaving 17 bases between them. This CDR3 reads CASSQEGLSAGDEQFF. DNA of the CDR3: TGCGCCAGCAGCCAAGAAGGTCTGTCGGCAGGGGATGAGCAGTTCTTC.

This clonotype appeared many times. V gene TRBV4-1 combines with J gene TRBJ2-7, with D uncertain. The germline gives CDR1 MGHRA, CDR2 YSYEKL. There are 12 residues in the CDR3. The V end was cut by 0 bases, the J end by 4 bases, with 4 bases between. The CDR3 coding sequence is TGCGCCAGCAGCCAAGATCGGTACGAGCAGTACTTC. It yields the protein CASSQDRYEQYF.

This clonotype was counted a few times. The rearrangement joins TRBV7-8 to TRBJ2-1, with 7 bases aligning to TRBD2. J lost 5 bases, V lost 2 bases, and 9 bases had no gene match. Germline V CDR1 and CDR2: SGHVS, FQNEAQ. This CDR3 has 16 residues. CDR3 bases: TGTGCCAGCAGCTTAACCGCGACTAGCTTCAACAATGAGCAGTTCTTC. Its protein is CASSLTATSFNNEQFF.

This chain uses TRBV12-3 or TRBV12-4 with TRBJ2-7; D tentatively fits TRBD1 or TRBD2 (5 bases each). Trimming left V 5 bases short and J 4 bases short, with 15 bases between. The CDR3 is 14 residues long. CDR3 DNA sequence: TGTGCCAGCAGTCGCCCGGGACGGAATTACGAGCAGTACTTC. Translated: CASSRPGRNYEQYF.

This rearrangement joins TRBV10-3 to TRBJ2-5, with a possible D match to TRBD2 (6 bases). V was trimmed by 8 bases and J by 2 bases, leaving 12 bases between them. Germline V gene sequence: CDR1 ENHRY, CDR2 SYGVKD. The CDR3 has 13 residues. CDR3 amino acids: CAIAGPPQETQYF. CDR3 nucleotides: TGTGCCATCGCGGGACCCCCACAAGAGACCCAGTACTTC.

The chain joins TRBV20-1 to TRBJ2-1; 13 nucleotides match TRBD2. Germline CDR1 reads DFQATT; CDR2 reads SNEGSKA (reference sequence). V shed 0 bases and J 3 bases; nucleotides not matched to a gene: 5. CDR3 length equals 17 residues. The CDR3 DNA follows: TGCAGTGCTAGAGATGTGACTAGCGGGAGGTTCTACAATGAGCAGTTCTTC. It yields the protein CSARDVTSGRFYNEQFF.

The chain couples TRBV5-4 to TRBJ2-1; D gene uncertain. V dropped 4 bases and J dropped 6 bases, with 20 bases sitting between them. This CDR3 has 16 residues. Germline V CDR1 and CDR2: SGHNT, YYREEE (reference sequence). CDR3 residues: CASSSHPGDVGNEQFF. The CDR3 coding sequence is TGTGCCAGCAGCAGTCACCCCGGTGATGTAGGCAATGAGCAGTTCTTC. Using reference TRBV5-4 and TRBJ2-1 for the parts outside the CDR3, the full variable domain is ETGVTQSPTHLIKTRGQQVTLRCSSQSGHNTVSWYQQALGQGPQFIFQYYREEENGRGNFPPRFSGLQFPNYSSELNVNALELDDSALYLCASSSHPGDVGNEQFFGPGTRLTVL.

The genes are TRBV3-1 and TRBJ2-7; 10 nucleotides align to TRBD1. CDR1 is LGHDT, CDR2 YNNKEL, per germline (reference sequence). Unmatched junction bases numbered 4, after V lost 4 bases and J lost 4 bases. The CDR3 runs to 14 residues. The CDR3 is CASSLGQGDYEQYF. The DNA of the CDR3 is TGTGCCAGCAGCCTCGGACAGGGGGATTACGAGCAGTACTTC.

The rearrangement joins TRBV24-1 to TRBJ1-3; the D is unclear. Germline V CDR1 and CDR2: KGHDR, SFDVKD. Between the trimmed V and J ends, which lost 4 bases and 3 bases, there was a span of 6 bases. The CDR3 extends over 13 amino acids. CDR3 nucleotides: TGTGCCACCAGTGACCCGAATGGAAACACCATATATTTT. Its protein is CATSDPNGNTIYF.

This chain links TRBV5-1 with TRBJ2-7; 7 bases are shared with TRBD1. This CDR3 contains 15 residues. Trimming removed 2 bases from V and 1 base from J; junction bases left unmatched: 6. Germline CDR1 SGHRS, CDR2 YFSETQ. The CDR3 is CASSFRQGRSYEQYF. The CDR3 nucleotides read TGCGCCAGCAGCTTCCGACAGGGTAGGTCCTACGAGCAGTACTTC. The entire variable domain, with the rest obtained from reference TRBV5-1 and TRBJ2-7, is as follows: KAGVTQTPRYLIKTRGQQVTLSCSPISGHRSVSWYQQTPGQGLQFLFEYFSETQRNKGNFPGRFSGRQFSNSRSEMNVSTLELGDSALYLCASSFRQGRSYEQYFGPGTRLTVT.

V and J are TRBV12-3 or TRBV12-4 and TRBJ2-2, with D perhaps matching TRBD1 or TRBD2 (6 bases each). Trimming shortened V by 6 bases and J by 2 bases, and 19 bases separated the two germline ends. The CDR3 contains 17 residues. The CDR3 protein is CASSFAWGALNTGELFF. For the CDR3, the DNA is TGTGCCAGCAGCTTTGCGTGGGGGGCCCTTAACACCGGGGAGCTGTTTTTT.

V usage is TRBV7-2 and J usage is TRBJ2-1, with TRBD1 as a possible D gene (5 bases). The CDR3 covers 16 residues. Germline CDR1 reads SGHTA; CDR2 reads FQGNSA. The V end was cut by 5 bases, the J end by 2 bases, with 16 bases between. The CDR3 region is CASSLGVGFAYNEQFF. The CDR3 DNA sequence: TGTGCCAGCAGCCTAGGGGTGGGATTTGCCTACAATGAGCAGTTCTTC.

V gene TRBV12-3 or TRBV12-4 combines with J gene TRBJ1-1; D is ambiguous. This CDR3 comprises 14 residues. Trimming pared 5 bases from V and 3 bases from J, leaving 13 bases between. The CDR3 nucleotides read TGTGCCAGCAGTCCCGGGGTTAGGTACACTGAAGCTTTCTTT. This translates into CASSPGVRYTEAFF.

This chain's CDR3 is CASRQRIGTGGETQYF. As DNA, the CDR3 is TGTGCCAGCAGGCAAAGGATCGGGACAGGGGGAGAGACCCAGTACTTC. The V call is TRBV12-3 or TRBV12-4, the J call TRBJ2-5, with TRBD1 matching over 11 bases. J gave up 4 bases and V 6 bases, and 10 bases lay outside the gene matches. The CDR3 is 16 residues long.

As DNA, the CDR3 is TGTGCCAGCAGCCGGGGACAGGGGGCCAACAATGAGCAGTTCTTC. Amino acids: CASSRGQGANNEQFF. The J gene is TRBJ2-1, the V gene TRBV14; 12 nucleotides agree with TRBD1. Trimming cost V 4 bases and J 5 bases; bases outside gene matches: 3. This CDR3 has 15 amino acids. The V gene's germline CDR1 is SGHDN and CDR2 FVKESK.

This clonotype was observed a handful of times. The CDR3 here is CASSLIPRTSGRAVDEQFF. CDR3 sequence (DNA): TGCGCCAGCAGCTTGATCCCGCGGACTAGCGGGAGGGCAGTGGATGAGCAGTTCTTC. V and J are TRBV5-1 and TRBJ2-1; 15 positions match TRBD2. The trim removed 1 base at V and 8 bases at J, leaving 13 bases unmatched. This CDR3 contains 19 residues. Looked up from germline, CDR1 is SGHRS and CDR2 is YFSETQ.